This T cell receptor (beta chain) is from a study of blood T cell repertoires in COVID-19 (dated by TCRdb to the early 2020s). Turning to the overall study: Samples from collaborators originated in the United States, Italy and Spain and spanned both the acute and convalescent phases of COVID-19. The sample metadata nearly always contained a de-identified subject ID, COVID-19 status, age in years and sex. Samples came from the ongoing ImmuneRACE study (first 160 participants) plus 1,254 subjects from 6 global collaborators. The repertoires were made available in a free public database intended to serve as a resource for research on the immune response to SARS-CoV-2. The prospective study material was composed of cDNA or gDNA derived from T cells, B-cell-depleted T cells, or PBMCs. HLA class I and class II types, where available, came from metadata supplied by the sample provider rather than from assay-based typing. The dataset comprised deeply sampled blood TCRbeta repertoires from subjects exposed to, actively infected with, or recovered from COVID-19.

TCRbeta CDR3 regions were amplified from genomic DNA by means of the immunoSEQ Assay, a bias-controlled multiplex PCR. The authors' pipeline ran thus. The number of nucleated cells in each sample was estimated by amplification of reference gene primers within the assay. To quantify the absolute abundance of each unique TCRbeta CDR3 rearrangement, sequence reads were collapsed and filtered. For each sample, productive Simpson clonality was calculated by taking the square root of Simpson's diversity index across productive rearrangements. Imported from immuneACCESS, the table was reduced by TCRdb to in-frame sequences with V and J called. These copies leave out some clones; in studies compared against another copy, an unresolved V gene accounts for under half, and the cause of the remainder is not known. The DNA was the basis for D and trimming; V, J and clone size are from that table. The sample profile shows 40,000 to 50,000 clones; 87% of them were found once. The top ten hold more than 15% of the sample.

A remark on this clone: Its antigen has not been determined. Per-nucleotide qualities are absent, and no much larger clonotype sits a single base away.

The research as a whole found: Clinical and demographic metadata were provided uncurated, with the amount varying by source and participant.

Each collaborating institution followed its own protocols to collect whole blood in K2EDTA tubes. For TCRbeta analysis, collaborator samples were shipped as frozen whole blood, as isolated PBMCs, or as DNA extracted from either sample type. This TCR was recovered from a human donor in a cohort sampled during active COVID-19. Sequencing used peripheral blood.

The DNA reads TGTGCCAGCAGAGACGGGTATGGCTACACCTTC. Its protein is CASRDGYGYTF. The receptor chain draws on TRBV2 and TRBJ1-2; the D gene identity is not certain. The germline V gene specifies SNHLY as CDR1 and FYNNEI as CDR2. From cysteine to phenylalanine, the CDR3 is 11 amino acids long. The entry retains the CDR3 DNA only, 33 bases that are in frame from base 1. V is clipped by 6 bases and J by 5 bases, and the sequence between their germline boundaries is 7 bases long. The CDR3, completed at both ends by the reference TRBV2 and TRBJ1-2 genes, gives the full variable domain EPEVTQTPSHQVTQMGQEVILRCVPISNHLYFYWYRQILGQKVEFLVSFYNNEISEKSEIFDDQFSVERPDGSNFTLKIRSTKLEDSAMYFCASRDGYGYTFGSGTRLTVV.